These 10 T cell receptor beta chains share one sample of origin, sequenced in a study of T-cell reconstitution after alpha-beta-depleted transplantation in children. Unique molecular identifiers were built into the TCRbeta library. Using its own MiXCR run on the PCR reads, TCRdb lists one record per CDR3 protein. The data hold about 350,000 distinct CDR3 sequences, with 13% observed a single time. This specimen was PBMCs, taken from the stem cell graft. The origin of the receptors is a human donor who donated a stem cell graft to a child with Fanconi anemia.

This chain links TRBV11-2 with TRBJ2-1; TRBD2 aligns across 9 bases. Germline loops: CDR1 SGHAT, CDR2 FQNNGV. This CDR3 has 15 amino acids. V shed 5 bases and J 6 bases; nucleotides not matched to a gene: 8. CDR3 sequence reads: CASSHRGGGVNEQFF. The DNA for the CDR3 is TGTGCCAGCAGCCATCGGGGCGGGGGGGTCAATGAGCAGTTCTTC.

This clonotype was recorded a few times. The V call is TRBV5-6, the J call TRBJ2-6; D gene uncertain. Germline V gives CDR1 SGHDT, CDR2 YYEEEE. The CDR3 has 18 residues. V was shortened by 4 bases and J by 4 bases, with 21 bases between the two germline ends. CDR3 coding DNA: TGTGCCAGCAGCGACTTAGGACGGACGCAAGGGGGGGCCAACGTCCTGACTTTC. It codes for CASSDLGRTQGGANVLTF. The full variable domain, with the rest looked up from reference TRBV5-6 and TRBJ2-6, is DAGVTQSPTHLIKTRGQQVTLRCSPKSGHDTVSWYQQALGQGPQFIFQYYEEEERQRGNFPDRFSGHQFPNYSSELNVNALLLGDSALYLCASSDLGRTQGGANVLTFGAGSRLTVL.

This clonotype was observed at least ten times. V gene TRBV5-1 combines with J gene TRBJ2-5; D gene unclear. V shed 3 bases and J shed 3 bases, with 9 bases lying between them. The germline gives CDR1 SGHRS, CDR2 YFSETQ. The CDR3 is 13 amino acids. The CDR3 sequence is CASSSSVEETQYF. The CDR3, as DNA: TGCGCCAGCAGCTCGTCGGTTGAAGAGACCCAGTACTTC. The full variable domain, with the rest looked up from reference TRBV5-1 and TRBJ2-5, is KAGVTQTPRYLIKTRGQQVTLSCSPISGHRSVSWYQQTPGQGLQFLFEYFSETQRNKGNFPGRFSGRQFSNSRSEMNVSTLELGDSALYLCASSSSVEETQYFGPGTRLLVL.

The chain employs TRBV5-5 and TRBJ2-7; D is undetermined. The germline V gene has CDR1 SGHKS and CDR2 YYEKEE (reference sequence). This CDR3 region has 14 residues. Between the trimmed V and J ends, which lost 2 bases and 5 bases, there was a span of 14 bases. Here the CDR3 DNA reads TGTGCCAGCAGCTTTGGACCTAACGAGGACGAGCAGTACGTC. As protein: CASSFGPNEDEQYV.

The CDR3 DNA sequence: TGCGCCAGCAGTAATCTAGCGGGGGGGTCCGCAGAGACCCAGTACTTC. Residues: CASSNLAGGSAETQYF. J is TRBJ2-5 and V is TRBV5-1; 12 bases are shared with TRBD2. V gave up 5 bases and J gave up 4 bases; unmatched junction bases: 9. Germline CDR1 reads SGHRS; CDR2 reads YFSETQ. The CDR3 extends over 16 amino acids.

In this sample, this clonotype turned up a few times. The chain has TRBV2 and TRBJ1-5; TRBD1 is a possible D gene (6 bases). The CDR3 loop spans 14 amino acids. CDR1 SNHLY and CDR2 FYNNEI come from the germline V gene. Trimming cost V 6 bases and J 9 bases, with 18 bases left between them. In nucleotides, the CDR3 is TGTGCCAGCAGGGACAGATGGGGAGGTGGGCCCCAGCATTTT. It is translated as CASRDRWGGGPQHF.

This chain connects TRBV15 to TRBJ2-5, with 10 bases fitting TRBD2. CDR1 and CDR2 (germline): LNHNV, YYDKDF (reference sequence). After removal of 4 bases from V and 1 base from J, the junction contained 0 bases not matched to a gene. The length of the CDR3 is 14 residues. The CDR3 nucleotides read TGTGCCACCAGCACTAGCGGGGGCCAAGAGACCCAGTACTTC. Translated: CATSTSGGQETQYF.

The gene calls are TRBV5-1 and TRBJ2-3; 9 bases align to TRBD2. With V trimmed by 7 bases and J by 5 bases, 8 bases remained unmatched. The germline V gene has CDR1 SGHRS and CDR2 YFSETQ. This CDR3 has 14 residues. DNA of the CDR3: TGCGCCAGCTTCGGCGGGGGGGCCGAAGATACGCAGTATTTT. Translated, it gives CASFGGGAEDTQYF.

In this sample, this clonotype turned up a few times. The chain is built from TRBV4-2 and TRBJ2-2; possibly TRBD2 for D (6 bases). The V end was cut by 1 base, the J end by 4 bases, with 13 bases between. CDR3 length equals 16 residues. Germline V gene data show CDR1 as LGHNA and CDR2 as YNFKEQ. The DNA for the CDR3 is TGTGCCAGCAGCCAAGGACGGGAGTCGGGCACCGGGGAGCTGTTTTTT. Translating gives CASSQGRESGTGELFF.

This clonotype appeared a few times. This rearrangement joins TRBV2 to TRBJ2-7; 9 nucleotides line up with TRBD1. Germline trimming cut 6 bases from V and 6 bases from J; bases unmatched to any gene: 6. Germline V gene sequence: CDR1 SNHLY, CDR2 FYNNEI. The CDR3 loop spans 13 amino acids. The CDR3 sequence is CASSADRGGEQYV. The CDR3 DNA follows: TGTGCCAGCAGCGCGGACAGGGGAGGCGAGCAGTACGTC.